This T cell receptor beta chain came from a study of CD8 T cells in Susac syndrome. Note on this clonotype: Its antigen remains unknown.

TEMRA sorting was based on memory subsets that CD27 and CD45RA staining had defined. Sequencing included both total CD8+ and sorted CD8+ TEMRA cells. Patients with Susac syndrome met the recently defined diagnostic criteria for definite or probable disease. Findings of the study overall: Susac-specific public clones found in total CD8+ repertoires numbered some 17, and those in CD8+ TEMRA repertoires numbered about five.

When the RNA was reverse transcribed, random hexamers were used with an input of about 0.5 to 1 ug. The TCR beta CDR3 was amplified by immunoSEQ multiplex PCR across 54 Vbeta, 13 Jbeta. A single record per CDR3 protein comes from TCRdb applying MiXCR to the immunoSEQ multiplex PCR reads. The sample holds some 2,200 distinct CDR3 sequences, about 69% seen once. The sequencing sample was made of CD8+ TEMRA cells from PBMCs. Subset described: FACS-sorted terminally differentiated effector memory CD8+ T cells re-expressing CD45RA (CD8+ TEMRA). The receptor was derived from a human donor with Susac syndrome.

The CDR3 sequence is CATSREQVEQPQHF. DNA for the CDR3: TGTGCCACCAGCAGAGAACAGGTAGAGCAGCCCCAGCATTTT. The genes are TRBV15 and TRBJ1-5; D possibly corresponds to TRBD1 (5 bases). V was cut by 0 bases and J by 7 bases, with 10 bases left in between. This CDR3 region has 14 residues. Germline V gives CDR1 LNHNV, CDR2 YYDKDF (reference sequence).